Sequencing of this T cell receptor (beta chain) was carried out in a study of T cells in Graves' hyperthyroidism and ophthalmopathy. The study's findings and limits: Ophthalmopathy got predicted by the model a median roughly 6.1 months before its onset. In the blood, most expanded thyroid clonotypes above 0.001 appeared as well.

It was RNA transcripts that yielded the amplified TCR beta CDR3 regions. HTBI primers were employed in a first-round RT-PCR of the TCR CDR3. TCRdb used MiXCR to reprocess the multiplex PCR reads, holding one entry per CDR3 protein. The table shows fewer than 400,000 distinct CDR3 sequences, with more than 15% occurring only once. About this clonotype: Antigen unknown.

The germline V gene encodes CDR1 ENHRY and CDR2 SYGVKD. This CDR3 has 12 residues. V was cut by 4 bases and J by 5 bases, with 7 bases left in between. J is TRBJ2-3 and V is TRBV10-3; D might be TRBD2 (5 bases). Sample: blood. This clonotype originated in a woman aged 18-29 years with Graves' hyperthyroidism that later progressed to Graves' ophthalmopathy. The CDR3 nucleotides are TGTGCCATCAGTGGCCGGGGAGATACGCAGTATTTT. As protein: CAISGRGDTQYF.